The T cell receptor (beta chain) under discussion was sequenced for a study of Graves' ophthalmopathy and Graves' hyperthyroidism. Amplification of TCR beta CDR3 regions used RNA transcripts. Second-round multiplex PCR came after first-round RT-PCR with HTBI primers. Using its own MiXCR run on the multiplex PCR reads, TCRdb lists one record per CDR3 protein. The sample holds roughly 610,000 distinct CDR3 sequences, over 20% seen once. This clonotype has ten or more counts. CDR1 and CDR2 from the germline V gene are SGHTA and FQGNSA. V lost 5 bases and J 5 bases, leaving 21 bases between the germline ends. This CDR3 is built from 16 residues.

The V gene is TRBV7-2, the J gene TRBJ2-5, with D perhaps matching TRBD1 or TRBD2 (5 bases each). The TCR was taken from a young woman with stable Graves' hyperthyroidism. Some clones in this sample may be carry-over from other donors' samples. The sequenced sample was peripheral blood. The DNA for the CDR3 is TGTGCCAGCAGCGACAACCCCACGGGACGGTGGGAGACCCAGTACTTC. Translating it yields CASSDNPTGRWETQYF.